These T cell receptor beta chains were read from a single sample in a study of shared clonotypes between healthy human individuals. The data were produced by immunoSEQ multiplex PCR, yet TCRdb's version contains in-frame clones alone and is incomplete. The data show about 510,000 clones, around 74% seen once. The sample comprised PBMCs. Receptors originate from a woman aged 40 to 49 in good health. Some clones in this sample may be carry-over from other donors' samples. CDR3s include the opening cysteine and the closing phenylalanine or tryptophan. The D gene is left open where the match is weak. Size tells how often a clone was seen (once, few, many) or the class of an expanded clone, and some rows leave it out.

clone_size	d_call	v_call	cdr3_length	j_call	cdr3_aa	cdr3_nt
NA	NA	TRBV11-2	12	TRBJ1-2	CASSLVGYGYTF	TGTGCCAGCAGCTTAGTTGGCTATGGCTACACCTTC
few	TRBD1	TRBV7-9	16	TRBJ1-3	CASSSTGQGSGNTIYF	TGTGCCAGCAGCTCAACGGGACAGGGTTCGGGAAACACCATATATTTT
NA	NA	TRBV1	15	TRBJ2-7	CTSSQDCTSGGEQYF	TGCACCAGCAGCCAAGATTGTACTAGCGGAGGCGAGCAGTACTTC
NA	TRBD2	TRBV7-9	16	TRBJ2-1	CASTPGLAGVYNEQFF	TGTGCCAGCACCCCGGGACTAGCGGGTGTCTACAATGAGCAGTTCTTC
NA	NA	TRBV6-1	16	TRBJ2-3	CASSERFGASRGGQYF	TGTGCCAGCAGTGAAAGGTTTGGGGCTTCCCGTGGCGGGCAGTATTTT
NA	NA	TRBV5-4	16	TRBJ1-3	CASSTDGGFSGNTIYF	TGTGCCAGCAGCACCGATGGGGGTTTTTCTGGAAACACCATATATTTT
NA	NA	TRBV19	13	TRBJ2-3	CASSILATDTQYF	TGTGCCAGTAGTATCTTAGCCACAGATACGCAGTATTTT
NA	NA	TRBV27	14	TRBJ1-2	CASSFLDRSYGYTF	TGTGCCAGCAGTTTCCTCGACAGGAGCTATGGCTACACCTTC
NA	TRBD1	TRBV19	15	TRBJ2-3	CASSNRDRGRDTQYF	TGTGCCAGTAGCAACCGGGACAGGGGGCGAGATACGCAGTATTTT
NA	NA	TRBV11-1	13	TRBJ2-5	CASRRATRGTQYF	TGTGCCAGCAGGCGGGCCACTCGGGGGACCCAGTACTTC
few	NA	TRBV30	14	TRBJ1-5	CAWSEGMSNQPQHF	TGTGCCTGGAGTGAAGGGATGAGCAATCAGCCCCAGCATTTT
NA	NA	TRBV28	12	TRBJ1-2	CASSFLNYGYTF	TGTGCCAGCAGTTTCTTGAACTATGGCTACACCTTC
NA	TRBD2	TRBV7-3	16	TRBJ2-5	CASSPGLAGVGETQYF	TGTGCCAGCAGCCCCGGACTAGCGGGAGTCGGAGAGACCCAGTACTTC
few	NA	TRBV7-9	16	TRBJ2-6	CASGRTGVSGANVLTF	TGTGCCAGCGGGAGGACAGGAGTCTCTGGGGCCAACGTCCTGACTTTC
NA	TRBD2	TRBV19	15	TRBJ2-2	CASSMSGIDTGELFF	TGTGCCAGTAGCATGAGCGGGATCGACACCGGGGAGCTGTTTTTT
once	NA	TRBV6-5	14	TRBJ2-7	CASSWGRRVHEQYF	TGTGCCAGCAGTTGGGGTAGGAGGGTCCACGAGCAGTACTTC
few	TRBD1	TRBV9	14	TRBJ1-4	CASSVTGANEKLFF	TGTGCCAGCAGCGTAACAGGGGCTAATGAAAAACTGTTTTTT
NA	NA	TRBV7-6	17	TRBJ2-2	CASSLPTLGKDTGELFF	TGTGCCAGCAGCTTACCAACACTAGGGAAGGACACCGGGGAGCTGTTTTTT
NA	TRBD2	TRBV27	16	TRBJ2-5	CASSLSIAGVGETQYF	TGTGCCAGCAGTTTATCGATAGCGGGAGTGGGAGAGACCCAGTACTTC
NA	NA	TRBV15	14	TRBJ2-5	CATSRGGGKETQYF	TGTGCCACCAGCAGAGGGGGGGGCAAAGAGACCCAGTACTTC
NA	NA	TRBV28	13	TRBJ2-7	CASSWGDSYEQYF	TGTGCCAGCAGTTGGGGGGACTCCTACGAGCAGTACTTC
NA	NA	TRBV19	16	TRBJ2-7	CASSPQREGQGYEQYF	TGTGCCAGTAGCCCACAGCGGGAGGGACAGGGCTACGAGCAGTACTTC
NA	TRBD1	TRBV19	15	TRBJ1-2	CASSIAAGTGNGYTF	TGTGCCAGTAGTATCGCCGCCGGGACAGGGAACGGCTACACCTTC
NA	NA	TRBV19	16	TRBJ1-5	CASSITWTASNQPQHF	TGTGCCAGTAGTATAACTTGGACAGCTAGCAATCAGCCCCAGCATTTT
NA	NA	TRBV7-2	11	TRBJ2-7	CASRLSGEQYF	TGTGCCAGCAGATTGTCAGGGGAGCAGTACTTC
NA	TRBD2	TRBV5-1	14	TRBJ2-1	CASSLLAGGNEQFF	TGCGCCAGCAGCTTGTTAGCGGGAGGCAATGAGCAGTTCTTC
once	TRBD2	TRBV11-2	13	TRBJ2-7	CASSPSGSREQYF	TGTGCCAGCAGCCCTAGCGGGAGTCGCGAGCAGTACTTC
NA	NA	TRBV5-6	13	TRBJ2-4	CASSSQGLNIQYF	TGTGCCAGCAGCTCTCAGGGGTTAAACATTCAGTACTTC
NA	NA	TRBV19	14	TRBJ2-3	CASSTTATTDTQYF	TGTGCCAGTAGTACGACAGCTACCACAGATACGCAGTATTTT
once	NA	TRBV29-1	15	TRBJ1-2	CSVEVRRVGPYGYTF	TGCAGCGTTGAAGTGAGGAGGGTTGGTCCCTATGGCTACACCTTC
NA	NA	TRBV9	12	TRBJ2-2	CASSLSGGELFF	TGTGCCAGCTCCCTGTCCGGCGGGGAGCTGTTTTTT
NA	NA	TRBV7-6	16	TRBJ2-3	CASSLVGPGGTDTQYF	TGTGCCAGCAGCTTAGTTGGGCCAGGGGGCACAGATACGCAGTATTTT
NA	NA	TRBV6-5	11	TRBJ1-3	CASSTGNTIYF	TGTGCCAGCAGTACAGGAAACACCATATATTTT
NA	NA	TRBV5-1	17	TRBJ1-6	CASSLEGRTAYNSPLHF	TGCGCCAGCAGCTTGGAGGGGCGGACAGCTTATAATTCACCCCTCCACTTT
NA	TRBD1	TRBV7-6	15	TRBJ2-7	CASSLRTGPPYEQYF	TGTGCCAGCAGCTTACGGACAGGGCCTCCCTACGAGCAGTACTTC
NA	NA	TRBV2	13	TRBJ1-3	CASRIDSGNTIYF	TGTGCCAGCCGGATCGACTCTGGAAACACCATATATTTT
few	TRBD2	TRBV6-1	15	TRBJ2-2	CASKKLAGPTGELFF	TGTGCCAGCAAGAAACTAGCGGGCCCCACCGGGGAGCTGTTTTTT
once	NA	TRBV5-1	14	TRBJ2-7	CASSLALTTYEQYF	TGCGCCAGCAGCTTGGCACTAACCACCTACGAGCAGTACTTC
NA	NA	TRBV30	13	TRBJ1-1	CAWSVGRNTEAFF	TGTGCCTGGAGTGTTGGGAGGAACACTGAAGCTTTCTTT
once	NA	TRBV7-9	12	TRBJ2-1	CASSLGLNEQFF	TGTGCCAGCAGCTTAGGACTCAATGAGCAGTTCTTC
NA	NA	TRBV18	15	TRBJ2-7	CASSPGQGGYYEQYF	TGTGCCAGCTCACCCGGACAGGGAGGGTACTACGAGCAGTACTTC